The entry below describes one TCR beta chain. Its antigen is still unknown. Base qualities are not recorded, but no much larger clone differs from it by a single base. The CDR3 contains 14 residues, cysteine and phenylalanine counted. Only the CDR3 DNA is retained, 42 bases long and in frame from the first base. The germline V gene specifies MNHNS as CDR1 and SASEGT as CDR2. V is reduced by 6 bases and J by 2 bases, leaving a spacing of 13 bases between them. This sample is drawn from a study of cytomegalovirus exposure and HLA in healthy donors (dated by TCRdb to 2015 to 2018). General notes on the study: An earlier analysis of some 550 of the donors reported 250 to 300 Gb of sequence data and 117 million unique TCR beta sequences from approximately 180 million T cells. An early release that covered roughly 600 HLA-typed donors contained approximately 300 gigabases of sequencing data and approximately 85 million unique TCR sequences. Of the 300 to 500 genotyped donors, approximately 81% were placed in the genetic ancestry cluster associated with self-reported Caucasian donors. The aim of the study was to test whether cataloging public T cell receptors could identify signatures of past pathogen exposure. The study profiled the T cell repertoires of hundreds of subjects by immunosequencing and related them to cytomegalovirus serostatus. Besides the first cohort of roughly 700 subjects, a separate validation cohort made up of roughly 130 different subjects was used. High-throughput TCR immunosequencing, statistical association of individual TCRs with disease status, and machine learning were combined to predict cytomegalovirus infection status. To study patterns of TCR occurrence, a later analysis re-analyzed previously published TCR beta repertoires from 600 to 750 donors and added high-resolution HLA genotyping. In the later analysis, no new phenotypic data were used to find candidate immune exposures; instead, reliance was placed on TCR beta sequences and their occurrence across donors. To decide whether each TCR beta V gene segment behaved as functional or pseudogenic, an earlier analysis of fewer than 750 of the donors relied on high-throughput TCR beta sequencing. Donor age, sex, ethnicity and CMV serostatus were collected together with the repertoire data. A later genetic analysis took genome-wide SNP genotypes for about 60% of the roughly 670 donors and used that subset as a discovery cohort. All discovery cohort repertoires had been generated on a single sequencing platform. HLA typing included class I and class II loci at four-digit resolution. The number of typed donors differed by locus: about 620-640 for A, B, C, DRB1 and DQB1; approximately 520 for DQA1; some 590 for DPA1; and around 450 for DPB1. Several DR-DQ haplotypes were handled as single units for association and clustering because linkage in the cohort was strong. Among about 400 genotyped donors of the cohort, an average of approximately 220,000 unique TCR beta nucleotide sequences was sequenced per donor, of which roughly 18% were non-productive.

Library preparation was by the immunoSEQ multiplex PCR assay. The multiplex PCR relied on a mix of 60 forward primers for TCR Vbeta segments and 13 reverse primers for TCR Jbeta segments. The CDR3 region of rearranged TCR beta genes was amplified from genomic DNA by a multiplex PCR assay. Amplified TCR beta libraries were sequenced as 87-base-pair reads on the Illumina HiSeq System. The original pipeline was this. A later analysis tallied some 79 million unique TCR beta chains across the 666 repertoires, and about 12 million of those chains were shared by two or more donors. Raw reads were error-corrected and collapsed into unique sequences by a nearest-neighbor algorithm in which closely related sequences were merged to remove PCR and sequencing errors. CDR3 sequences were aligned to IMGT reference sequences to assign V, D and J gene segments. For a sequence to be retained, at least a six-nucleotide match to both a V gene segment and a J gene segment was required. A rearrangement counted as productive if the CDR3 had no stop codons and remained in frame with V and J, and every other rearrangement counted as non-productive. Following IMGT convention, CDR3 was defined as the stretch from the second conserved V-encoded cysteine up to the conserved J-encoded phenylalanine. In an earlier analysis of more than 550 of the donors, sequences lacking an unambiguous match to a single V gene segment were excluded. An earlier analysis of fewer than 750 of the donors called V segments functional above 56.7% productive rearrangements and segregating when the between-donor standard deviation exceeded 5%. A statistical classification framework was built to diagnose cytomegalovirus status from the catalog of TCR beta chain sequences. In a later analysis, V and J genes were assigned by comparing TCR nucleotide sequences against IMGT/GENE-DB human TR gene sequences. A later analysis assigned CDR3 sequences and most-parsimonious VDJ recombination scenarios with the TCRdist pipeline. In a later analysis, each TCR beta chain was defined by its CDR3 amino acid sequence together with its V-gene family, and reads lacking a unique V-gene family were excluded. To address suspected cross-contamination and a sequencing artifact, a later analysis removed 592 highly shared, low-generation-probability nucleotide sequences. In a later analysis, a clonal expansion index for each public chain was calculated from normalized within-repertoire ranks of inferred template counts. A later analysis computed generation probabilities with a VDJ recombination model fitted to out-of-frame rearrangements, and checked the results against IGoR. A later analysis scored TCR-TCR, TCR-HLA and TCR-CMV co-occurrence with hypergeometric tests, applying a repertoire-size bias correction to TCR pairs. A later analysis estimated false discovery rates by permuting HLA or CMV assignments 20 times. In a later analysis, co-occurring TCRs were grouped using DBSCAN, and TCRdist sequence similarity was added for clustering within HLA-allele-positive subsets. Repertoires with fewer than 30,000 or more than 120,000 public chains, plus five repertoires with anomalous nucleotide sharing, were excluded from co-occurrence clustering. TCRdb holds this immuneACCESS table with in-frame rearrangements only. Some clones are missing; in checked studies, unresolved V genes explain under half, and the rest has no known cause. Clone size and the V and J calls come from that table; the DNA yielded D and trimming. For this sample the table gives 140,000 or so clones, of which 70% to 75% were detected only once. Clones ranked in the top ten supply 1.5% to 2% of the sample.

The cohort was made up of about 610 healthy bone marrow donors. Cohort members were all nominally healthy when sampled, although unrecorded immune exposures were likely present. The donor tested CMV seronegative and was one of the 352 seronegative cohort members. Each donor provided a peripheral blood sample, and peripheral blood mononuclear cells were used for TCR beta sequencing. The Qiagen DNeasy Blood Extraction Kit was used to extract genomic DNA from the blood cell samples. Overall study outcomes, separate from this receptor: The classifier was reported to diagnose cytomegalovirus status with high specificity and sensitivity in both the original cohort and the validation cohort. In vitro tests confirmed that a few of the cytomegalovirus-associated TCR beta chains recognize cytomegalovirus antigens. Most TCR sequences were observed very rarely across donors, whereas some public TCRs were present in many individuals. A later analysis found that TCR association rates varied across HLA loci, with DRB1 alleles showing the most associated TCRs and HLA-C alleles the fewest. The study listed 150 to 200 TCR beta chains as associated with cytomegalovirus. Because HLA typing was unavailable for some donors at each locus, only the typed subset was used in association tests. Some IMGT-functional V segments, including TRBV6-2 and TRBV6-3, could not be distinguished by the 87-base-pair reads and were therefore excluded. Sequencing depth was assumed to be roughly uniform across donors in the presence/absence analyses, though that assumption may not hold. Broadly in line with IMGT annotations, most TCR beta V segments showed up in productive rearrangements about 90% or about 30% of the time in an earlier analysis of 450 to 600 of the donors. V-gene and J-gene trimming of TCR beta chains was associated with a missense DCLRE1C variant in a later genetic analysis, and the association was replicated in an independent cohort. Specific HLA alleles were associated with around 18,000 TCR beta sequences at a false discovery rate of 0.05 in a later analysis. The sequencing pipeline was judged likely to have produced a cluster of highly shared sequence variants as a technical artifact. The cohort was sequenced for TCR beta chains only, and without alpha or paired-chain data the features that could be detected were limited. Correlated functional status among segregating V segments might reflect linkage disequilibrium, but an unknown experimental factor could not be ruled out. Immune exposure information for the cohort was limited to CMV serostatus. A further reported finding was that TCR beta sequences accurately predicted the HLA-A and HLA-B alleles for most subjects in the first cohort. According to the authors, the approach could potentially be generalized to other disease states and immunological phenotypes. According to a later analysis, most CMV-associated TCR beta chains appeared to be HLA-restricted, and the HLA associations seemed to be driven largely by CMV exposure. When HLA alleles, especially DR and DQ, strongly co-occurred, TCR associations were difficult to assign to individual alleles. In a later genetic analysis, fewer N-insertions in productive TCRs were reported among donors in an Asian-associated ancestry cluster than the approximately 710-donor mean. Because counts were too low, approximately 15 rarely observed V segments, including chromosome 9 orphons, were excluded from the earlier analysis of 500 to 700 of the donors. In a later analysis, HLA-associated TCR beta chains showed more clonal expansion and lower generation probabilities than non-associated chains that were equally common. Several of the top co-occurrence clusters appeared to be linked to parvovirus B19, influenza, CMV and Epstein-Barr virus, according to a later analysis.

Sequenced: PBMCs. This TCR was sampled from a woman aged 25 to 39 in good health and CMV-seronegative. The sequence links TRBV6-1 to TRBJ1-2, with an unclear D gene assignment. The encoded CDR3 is CASRNSGANYGYTF. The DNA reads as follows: TGTGCCAGCAGGAACTCAGGTGCGAACTATGGCTACACCTTC.